The 30 T cell receptor beta chains below all came from one sample that was sequenced in a study of T cell changes during pregnancy in multiple sclerosis. Method: immunoSEQ multiplex PCR; TCRdb's copy keeps in-frame clones and lacks some. The table records 100,000 to 150,000 clones, approximately 93% of them present only once. The sequencing used peripheral blood, collected before pregnancy. These TCRs come from a female donor with multiple sclerosis, enrolled in a pregnancy study.

The rearrangement uses TRBV19 and TRBJ2-7; D may be TRBD1 (6 bases). Per the germline V gene, CDR1 is LNHDA and CDR2 is SQIVND (reference sequence). V was pared by 4 bases and J by 0 bases, with 16 bases between. CDR3 length: 16 amino acids. The CDR3 sequence: CASSNYGRTDSYEQYF. The CDR3, as DNA: TGTGCCAGTAGTAATTATGGTAGGACAGACTCCTACGAGCAGTACTTC.

The chain uses TRBV4-1 and TRBJ2-7; D is perhaps TRBD2 (6 bases). Germline V lookup: CDR1 MGHRA, CDR2 YSYEKL. The V end was cut by 0 bases, the J end by 9 bases, with 12 bases between. The CDR3 is 13 residues long. The CDR3 protein is CASSQEGLGGQYF. The DNA for the CDR3 is TGCGCCAGCAGCCAAGAGGGACTCGGAGGGCAGTACTTC.

The genes are TRBV6-1 and TRBJ2-1; 11 nucleotides agree with TRBD2. With 7 bases clipped from V and 9 bases from J, the junction kept 11 bases outside the gene matches. CDR3 length equals 15 residues. Per germline, CDR1 MNHNS and CDR2 SASEGT. The CDR3 here is CASNRVAGGQGEQFF. The CDR3 DNA reads as TGTGCCAGCAACCGAGTAGCGGGGGGGCAGGGTGAGCAGTTCTTC.

This clone has only one observation. The chain is built from TRBV19 and TRBJ1-1, with 7 bases fitting TRBD1. The CDR3 extends over 13 amino acids. The V gene's germline CDR1 is LNHDA and CDR2 SQIVND (reference sequence). V shed 6 bases, J shed 9 bases, and the junction held 10 bases outside the gene matches. The CDR3 DNA follows: TGTGCCAGTAGCTACGACAGGGAGTCTCAAGCTTTCTTT. Encoded protein: CASSYDRESQAFF.

The gene calls are TRBV5-6 and TRBJ1-1; weak D call: TRBD1 (5 bases). The CDR3 runs to 15 residues. Trimming cost V 4 bases and J 6 bases, with 19 bases left between them. Germline loops: CDR1 SGHDT, CDR2 YYEEEE. Here the CDR3 reads CASSLGSSGRPEAFF. CDR3 in DNA: TGTGCCAGCAGCCTAGGGTCTTCAGGGCGCCCTGAAGCTTTCTTT. Filled out from reference TRBV5-6 and TRBJ1-1, the complete variable domain reads DAGVTQSPTHLIKTRGQQVTLRCSPKSGHDTVSWYQQALGQGPQFIFQYYEEEERQRGNFPDRFSGHQFPNYSSELNVNALLLGDSALYLCASSLGSSGRPEAFFGQGTRLTVV.

V gene TRBV7-2 combines with J gene TRBJ2-2; 11 nucleotides line up with TRBD2. The CDR3 has 17 residues. The germline CDR1 and CDR2 sequences are SGHTA and FQGNSA. J was trimmed by 8 bases and V by 3 bases; bases with no gene match: 11. The CDR3 sequence: CASSLRGTSGSMGELFF. CDR3 nucleotides: TGTGCCAGCAGCTTGAGAGGAACTAGCGGGAGTATGGGGGAGCTGTTTTTT. Filled out from reference TRBV7-2 and TRBJ2-2, the complete variable domain reads GAGVSQSPSNKVTEKGKDVELRCDPISGHTALYWYRQSLGQGLEFLIYFQGNSAPDKSGLPSDRFSAERTGGSVSTLTIQRTQQEDSAVYLCASSLRGTSGSMGELFFGEGSRLTVL.

The genes are TRBV28 and TRBJ2-5; unclear D gene. Trimming left V 7 bases short and J 4 bases short, with 19 bases between. Germline assignment: CDR1 MDHEN and CDR2 SYDVKM. The CDR3 sequence is 15 residues long. CDR3 residues: CASNQLAVEGETQYF. Written as DNA, the CDR3 is TGTGCCAGCAATCAATTAGCTGTGGAAGGAGAGACCCAGTACTTC. Supplemented by reference TRBV28 and TRBJ2-5, the full variable domain reads DVKVTQSSRYLVKRTGEKVFLECVQDMDHENMFWYRQDPGLGLRLIYFSYDVKMKEKGDIPEGYSVSREKKERFSLILESASTNQTSMYLCASNQLAVEGETQYFGPGTRLLVL.

The CDR3 DNA sequence: TGCGCCAGCACGGGGGTACAAGAGACCCAGTACTTC. Its translation: CASTGVQETQYF. The rearrangement uses TRBV5-1 and TRBJ2-5; D is perhaps TRBD2 (6 bases). This CDR3 has 12 residues. V was cut by 6 bases and J by 2 bases, with 8 bases left in between. Germline V gene sequence: CDR1 SGHRS, CDR2 YFSETQ.

A word on this clone: The junction departs from germline at one end; a sequencing error may be responsible. The CDR3 DNA reads TGTGCCAGCAGCTTGGACTGGTACGGGCAGTACTTC. Amino acids: CASSLDWYGQYF. The chain combines TRBV7-2 with TRBJ2-7, with a weak D call TRBD2 (5 bases). This CDR3 contains 12 residues. In germline, CDR1 is SGHTA, CDR2 FQGNSA. The full variable domain, its missing parts supplied by reference TRBV7-2 and TRBJ2-7, is GAGVSQSPSNKVTEKGKDVELRCDPISGHTALYWYRQSLGQGLEFLIYFQGNSAPDKSGLPSDRFSAERTGGSVSTLTIQRTQQEDSAVYLCASSLDWYGQYFGPGTRLTVT.

The count of this clone is one. The V call is TRBV18, the J call TRBJ2-2; 15 positions agree with TRBD2. V was pared by 3 bases and J by 4 bases, with 3 bases of the junction left unmatched. Per germline, CDR1 KGHSH and CDR2 LQKENI. The CDR3 is 17 amino acids. In nucleotides, the CDR3 is TGTGCCAGCTCACCGCCGGGACTAGCGGGGGGCACCGGGGAGCTGTTTTTT. It is translated as CASSPPGLAGGTGELFF.

The rearrangement joins TRBV20-1 to TRBJ2-1; D remains unclear. The V end was cut by 7 bases, the J end by 9 bases, with 10 bases between. Per germline, CDR1 DFQATT and CDR2 SNEGSKA (reference sequence). CDR3 length: 10 amino acids. This CDR3 is CSVRLSEQFF. In DNA, the CDR3 is TGCAGTGTCCGTCTAAGTGAGCAGTTCTTC.

The chain employs TRBV11-2 and TRBJ2-2; 9 nucleotides line up with TRBD2. The CDR3 runs to 17 residues. CDR1 is SGHAT and CDR2 is FQNNGV in the germline V gene. V lost 2 bases, J lost 8 bases, and 12 bases stayed unmatched. This CDR3 is CASSLRVFSGSLGELFF. The CDR3 nucleotides read TGTGCCAGCAGCTTACGGGTTTTTAGCGGGAGTTTGGGGGAGCTGTTTTTT.

This clone occurred once. This CDR3 reads CASSHTGDEKLFF. CDR3 nucleotide sequence: TGTGCCAGCAGCCACACAGGGGACGAAAAACTGTTTTTT. This sequence joins TRBV7-9 and TRBJ1-4; 7 bases fit TRBD1. Germline assignment: CDR1 SEHNR and CDR2 FQNEAQ (reference sequence). V shed 5 bases, J shed 8 bases, and the junction held 5 bases outside the gene matches. CDR3 length: 13 residues.

This clone was seen once. The chain combines TRBV9 with TRBJ1-1; 11 bases are a match to TRBD1. CDR3 size: 17 residues. With V trimmed by 0 bases and J by 4 bases, 8 bases remained unmatched. The V gene's germline CDR1 is SGDLS and CDR2 YYNGEE. DNA of the CDR3: TGTGCCAGCAGCGTAGTTGGACAGGGGGCTGGGCCCACTGAAGCTTTCTTT. This translates into CASSVVGQGAGPTEAFF.

The V gene is TRBV13, the J gene TRBJ1-2; D uncertain. V gave up 0 bases and J gave up 0 bases, with 20 bases separating them. The CDR3 contains 19 residues. CDR1 and CDR2 from the germline V gene are PRHDT and FYEKMQ (reference sequence). This CDR3 is CASSLGLGKTHSANYGYTF. In DNA, the CDR3 is TGTGCCAGCAGCTTAGGCCTCGGTAAAACCCATTCGGCTAACTATGGCTACACCTTC.

The chain recombines TRBV6-5 with TRBJ1-5; 9 bases align to TRBD1. The V gene end was trimmed by 7 bases and the J gene end by 4 bases; junction bases not matched to a gene: 5. This CDR3 region has 14 residues. Germline loops: CDR1 MNHEY, CDR2 SVGAGI. CDR3 DNA: TGTGCCAGCAACCAAGGACAGGGGAATCAGCCCCAGCATTTT. Its translation is CASNQGQGNQPQHF.

This chain links TRBV28 with TRBJ2-1, with 11 positions matching TRBD1. Unmatched junction bases numbered 11, after V lost 6 bases and J lost 7 bases. The CDR3 has 16 residues. Germline V lookup: CDR1 MDHEN, CDR2 SYDVKM. The CDR3 spells CASSHGQGAVLNEQFF. The CDR3 nucleotides are TGTGCCAGCAGCCACGGACAGGGGGCGGTCTTGAATGAGCAGTTCTTC.

V gene TRBV11-2 combines with J gene TRBJ2-7, with 9 positions matching TRBD2. The junction had 10 bases not matched to a gene; V was cut back by 5 bases and J by 2 bases. Germline values: CDR1 SGHAT, CDR2 FQNNGV. This CDR3 spans 16 amino acids. This CDR3 reads CASSVSGSFFPYEQYF. The CDR3 coding sequence is TGTGCCAGCAGCGTTAGCGGGAGCTTTTTCCCCTACGAGCAGTACTTC.

The chain recombines TRBV2 with TRBJ2-3; 7 bases fit TRBD1. The CDR3 loop spans 15 amino acids. Germline V CDR1 and CDR2: SNHLY, FYNNEI. The V segment lost 9 bases and the J segment 2 bases; nucleotides outside the gene matches: 11. DNA of the CDR3: TGTGCCAGTCCCCCGGGACAGATCGTCACAGATACGCAGTATTTT. It codes for CASPPGQIVTDTQYF.

This rearrangement joins TRBV7-9 to TRBJ2-1; perhaps TRBD2 as D (6 bases). V gave up 3 bases and J gave up 4 bases, with 16 bases separating them. The germline gives CDR1 SEHNR, CDR2 FQNEAQ (reference sequence). The CDR3 extends over 16 amino acids. CDR3 amino acids: CASSFGRRGPYNEQFF. The CDR3 DNA is TGTGCCAGCAGCTTTGGGAGGAGGGGACCTTACAATGAGCAGTTCTTC. Combining the CDR3 with reference TRBV7-9 and TRBJ2-1 gives the whole variable domain DTGVSQNPRHKITKRGQNVTFRCDPISEHNRLYWYRQTLGQGPEFLTYFQNEAQLEKSRLLSDRFSAERPKGSFSTLEIQRTEQGDSAMYLCASSFGRRGPYNEQFFGPGTRLTVL.

The rearrangement uses TRBV27 and TRBJ2-7; TRBD1 agrees at 7 bases. CDR3 size: 15 residues. Trimming cost V 5 bases and J 2 bases; bases outside gene matches: 9. CDR1 is MNHEY, CDR2 SMNVEV, per germline (reference sequence). The CDR3 DNA sequence: TGTGCCAGCAGTCCCCCCGACAGGGTCGCCTACGAGCAGTACTTC. Amino acid sequence: CASSPPDRVAYEQYF.

The genes are TRBV7-2 and TRBJ1-5, with a weak D call TRBD1 (6 bases). Trimming shortened V by 3 bases and J by 6 bases, and 12 bases separated the two germline ends. Looked up from germline, CDR1 is SGHTA and CDR2 is FQGNSA. The CDR3 loop spans 14 amino acids. The DNA for the CDR3 is TGTGCCAGCAGCTTCGGCAGGGGCGGTCAGCCCCAGCATTTT. This encodes CASSFGRGGQPQHF.

The chain couples TRBV6-5 to TRBJ2-7; possible D gene TRBD1, 5 bases. The ends were cut back, 6 bases at V and 2 bases at J, with 8 bases in the middle. The CDR3 covers 12 residues. Germline V gives CDR1 MNHEY, CDR2 SVGAGI. CDR3 in amino acids: CASRRGTYEQYF. DNA of the CDR3: TGTGCCAGCAGAAGGGGAACCTACGAGCAGTACTTC.

CDR3 coding DNA: TGCAGCGTTGAAGGGGAGGTTTTGGGGACTGAAGCTTTCTTT. Its protein product is CSVEGEVLGTEAFF. The genes are TRBV29-1 and TRBJ1-1; D gene uncertain. Germline V gene data show CDR1 as SQVTM and CDR2 as ANQGSEA. The CDR3 is 14 amino acids. Trimming left V 1 base short and J 5 bases short, with 14 bases between.

This chain uses TRBV12-2 with TRBJ2-7; TRBD1, the table's D call, lacks a check against the DNA. TRBV12-2 is reported as a pseudogene. CDR3 length equals 15 residues. CDR3 residues: CASRPTGTGVREQYF. DNA for the CDR3: TGTGCAAGTCGCCCCACCGGGACAGGGGTTAGGGAGCAGTACTTC.

The rearrangement uses TRBV7-2 and TRBJ1-2, with TRBD1 matching over 7 bases. Per germline, CDR1 SGHTA and CDR2 FQGNSA. Germline trimming cut 5 bases from V and 3 bases from J; bases unmatched to any gene: 3. The CDR3 contains 13 residues. CDR3 bases: TGTGCCAGCAGCGGAGGGACAGACTATGGCTACACCTTC. Its translation: CASSGGTDYGYTF.

The chain couples TRBV10-1 to TRBJ1-1; TRBD1 matches at 10 bases. The trim removed 6 bases at V and 7 bases at J, leaving 8 bases unmatched. Germline CDR1 reads WNHNN; CDR2 reads SYGVQD (reference sequence). The CDR3 is 14 residues long. The CDR3: CASSSDRGASEAFF. CDR3 sequence (DNA): TGCGCCAGCAGCTCGGACAGGGGGGCTAGTGAAGCTTTCTTT.

The CDR3 here is CASSVKLAGDETQYF. The CDR3 bases are TGTGCCAGCAGCGTAAAACTAGCGGGAGACGAGACCCAGTACTTC. The V gene is TRBV5-4, the J gene TRBJ2-5; 11 bases agree with TRBD2. The junction had 7 bases not matched to a gene; V was cut back by 4 bases and J by 5 bases. This CDR3 spans 15 amino acids. The germline CDR1 and CDR2 sequences are SGHNT and YYREEE (reference sequence). The whole variable domain, remainder taken from reference TRBV5-4 and TRBJ2-5, is ETGVTQSPTHLIKTRGQQVTLRCSSQSGHNTVSWYQQALGQGPQFIFQYYREEENGRGNFPPRFSGLQFPNYSSELNVNALELDDSALYLCASSVKLAGDETQYFGPGTRLLVL.

The rearrangement joins TRBV5-1 to TRBJ2-5, with a possible D match to TRBD1 (7 bases). CDR3 length: 17 residues. V shed 4 bases and J shed 3 bases, with 22 bases lying between them. Germline V CDR1 and CDR2: SGHRS, YFSETQ. The CDR3 reads CASSLPRAGGLEETQYF. In DNA, the CDR3 is TGCGCCAGCAGCCTTCCCCGGGCAGGGGGGTTGGAAGAGACCCAGTACTTC.

V usage is TRBV4-2 and J usage is TRBJ1-1; a possible D gene is TRBD1 (6 bases). V dropped 0 bases and J dropped 1 base, with 12 bases sitting between them. This CDR3 has 16 amino acids. In germline, CDR1 is LGHNA, CDR2 YNFKEQ. CDR3 region: CASSQDSGGRNTEAFF. CDR3 bases: TGTGCCAGCAGCCAAGATTCGGGGGGGCGGAACACTGAAGCTTTCTTT.